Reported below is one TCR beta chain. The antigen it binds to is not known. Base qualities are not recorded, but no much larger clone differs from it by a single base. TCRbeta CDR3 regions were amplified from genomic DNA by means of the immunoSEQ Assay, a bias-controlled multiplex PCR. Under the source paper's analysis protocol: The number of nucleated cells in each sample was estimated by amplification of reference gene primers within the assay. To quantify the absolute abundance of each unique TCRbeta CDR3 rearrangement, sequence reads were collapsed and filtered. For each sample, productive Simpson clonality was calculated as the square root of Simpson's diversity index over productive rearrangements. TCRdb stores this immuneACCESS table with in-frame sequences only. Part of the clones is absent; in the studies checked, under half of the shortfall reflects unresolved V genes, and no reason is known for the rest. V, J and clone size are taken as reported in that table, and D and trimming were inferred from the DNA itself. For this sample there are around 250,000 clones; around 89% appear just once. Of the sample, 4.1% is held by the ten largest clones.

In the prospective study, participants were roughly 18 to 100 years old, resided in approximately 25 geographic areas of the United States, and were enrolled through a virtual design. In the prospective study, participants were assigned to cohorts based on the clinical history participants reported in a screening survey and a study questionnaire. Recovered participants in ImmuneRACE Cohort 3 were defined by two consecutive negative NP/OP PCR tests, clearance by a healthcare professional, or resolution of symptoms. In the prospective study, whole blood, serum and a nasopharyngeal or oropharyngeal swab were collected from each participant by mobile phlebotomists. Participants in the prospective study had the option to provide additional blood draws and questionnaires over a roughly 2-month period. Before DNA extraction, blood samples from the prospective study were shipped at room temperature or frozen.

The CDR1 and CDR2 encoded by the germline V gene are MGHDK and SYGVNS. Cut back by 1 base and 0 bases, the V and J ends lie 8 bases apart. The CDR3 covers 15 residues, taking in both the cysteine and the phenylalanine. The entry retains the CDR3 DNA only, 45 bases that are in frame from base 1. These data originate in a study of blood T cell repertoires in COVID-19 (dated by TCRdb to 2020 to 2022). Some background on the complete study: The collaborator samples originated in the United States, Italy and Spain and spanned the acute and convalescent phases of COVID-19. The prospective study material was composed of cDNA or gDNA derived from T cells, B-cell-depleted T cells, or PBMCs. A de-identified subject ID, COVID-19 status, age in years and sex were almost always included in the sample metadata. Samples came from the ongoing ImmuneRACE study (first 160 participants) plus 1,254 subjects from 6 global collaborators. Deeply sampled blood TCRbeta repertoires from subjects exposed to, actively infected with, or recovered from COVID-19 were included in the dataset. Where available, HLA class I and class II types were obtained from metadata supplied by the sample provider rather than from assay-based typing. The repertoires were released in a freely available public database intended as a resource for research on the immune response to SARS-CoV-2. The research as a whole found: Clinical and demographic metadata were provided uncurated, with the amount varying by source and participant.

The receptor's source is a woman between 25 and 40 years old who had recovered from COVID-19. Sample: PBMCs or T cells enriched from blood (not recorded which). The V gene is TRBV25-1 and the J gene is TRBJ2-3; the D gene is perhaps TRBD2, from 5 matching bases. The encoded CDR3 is CASSELEASTDTQYF. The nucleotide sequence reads TGTGCCAGCAGTGAATTGGAGGCTAGCACAGATACGCAGTATTTT. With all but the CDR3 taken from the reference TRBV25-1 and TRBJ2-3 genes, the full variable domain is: EADIYQTPRYLVIGTGKKITLECSQTMGHDKMYWYQQDPGMELHLIHYSYGVNSTEKGDLSSESTVSRIRTEHFPLTLESARPSHTSQYLCASSELEASTDTQYFGPGTRLTVL.